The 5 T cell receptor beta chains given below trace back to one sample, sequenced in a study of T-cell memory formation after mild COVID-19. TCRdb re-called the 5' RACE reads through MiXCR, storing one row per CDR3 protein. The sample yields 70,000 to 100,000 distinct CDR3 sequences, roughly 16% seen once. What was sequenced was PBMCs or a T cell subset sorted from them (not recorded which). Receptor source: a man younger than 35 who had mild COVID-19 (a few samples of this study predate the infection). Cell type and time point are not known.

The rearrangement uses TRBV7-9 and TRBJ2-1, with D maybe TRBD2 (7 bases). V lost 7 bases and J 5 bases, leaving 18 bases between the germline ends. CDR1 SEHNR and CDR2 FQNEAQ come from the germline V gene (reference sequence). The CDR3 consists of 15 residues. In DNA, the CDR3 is TGTGCCAGCACCTTGGCCGGGGGGCCGAACAATGAGCAGTTCTTC. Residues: CASTLAGGPNNEQFF.

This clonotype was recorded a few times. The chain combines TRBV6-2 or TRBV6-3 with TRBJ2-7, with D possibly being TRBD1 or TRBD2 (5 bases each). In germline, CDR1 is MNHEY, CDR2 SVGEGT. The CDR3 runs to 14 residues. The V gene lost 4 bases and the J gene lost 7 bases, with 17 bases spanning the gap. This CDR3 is CASSWDGLGLEQYV. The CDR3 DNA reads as TGTGCCAGCAGTTGGGACGGACTCGGGTTGGAGCAGTACGTC.

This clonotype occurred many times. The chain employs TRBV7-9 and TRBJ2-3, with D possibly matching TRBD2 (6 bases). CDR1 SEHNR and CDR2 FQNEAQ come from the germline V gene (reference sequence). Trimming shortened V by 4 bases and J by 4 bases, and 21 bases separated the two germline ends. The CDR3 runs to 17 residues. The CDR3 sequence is CASSSEGRGWGADTQYF. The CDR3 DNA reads TGTGCCAGCAGCTCCGAGGGCCGGGGCTGGGGGGCAGATACGCAGTATTTT.

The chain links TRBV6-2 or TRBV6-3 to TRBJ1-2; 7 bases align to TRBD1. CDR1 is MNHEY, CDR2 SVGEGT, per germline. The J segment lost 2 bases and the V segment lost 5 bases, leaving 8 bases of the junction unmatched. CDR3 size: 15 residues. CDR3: CASSMGQPRNYGYTF. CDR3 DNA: TGTGCCAGCAGTATGGGACAGCCCCGAAACTATGGCTACACCTTC.

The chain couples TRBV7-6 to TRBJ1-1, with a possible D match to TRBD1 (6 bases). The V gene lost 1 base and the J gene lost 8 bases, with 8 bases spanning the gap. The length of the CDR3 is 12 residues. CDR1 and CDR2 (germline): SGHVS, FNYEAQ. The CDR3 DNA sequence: TGTGCCAGCAGCTTAGGGGGGGGCGAAGCTTTCTTT. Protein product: CASSLGGGEAFF.